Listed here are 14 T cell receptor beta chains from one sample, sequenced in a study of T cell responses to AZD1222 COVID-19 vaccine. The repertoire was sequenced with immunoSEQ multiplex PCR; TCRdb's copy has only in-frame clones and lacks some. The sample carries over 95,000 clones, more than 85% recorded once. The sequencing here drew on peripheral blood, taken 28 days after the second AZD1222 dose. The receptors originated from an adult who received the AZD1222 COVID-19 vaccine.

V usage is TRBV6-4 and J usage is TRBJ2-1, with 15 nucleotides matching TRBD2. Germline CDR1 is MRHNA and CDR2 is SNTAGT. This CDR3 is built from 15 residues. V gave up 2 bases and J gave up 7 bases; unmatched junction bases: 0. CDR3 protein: CASSDGTSGRNEQFF. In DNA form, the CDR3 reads TGTGCCAGCAGTGACGGGACTAGCGGGAGGAATGAGCAGTTCTTC.

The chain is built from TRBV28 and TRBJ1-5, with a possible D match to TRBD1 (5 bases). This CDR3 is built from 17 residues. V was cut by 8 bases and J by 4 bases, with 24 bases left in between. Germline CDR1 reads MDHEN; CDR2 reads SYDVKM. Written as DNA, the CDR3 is TGTGCCAGCTATAGACCGTTGGGCAAGGGGTCAAATCAGCCCCAGCATTTT. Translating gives CASYRPLGKGSNQPQHF.

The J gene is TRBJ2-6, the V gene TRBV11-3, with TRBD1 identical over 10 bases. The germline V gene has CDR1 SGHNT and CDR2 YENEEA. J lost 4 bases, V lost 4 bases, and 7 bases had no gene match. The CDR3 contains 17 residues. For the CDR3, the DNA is TGTGCCAGCAGCTCAGACAGGGGGCGCGCCGGGGCCAACGTCCTGACTTTC. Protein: CASSSDRGRAGANVLTF.

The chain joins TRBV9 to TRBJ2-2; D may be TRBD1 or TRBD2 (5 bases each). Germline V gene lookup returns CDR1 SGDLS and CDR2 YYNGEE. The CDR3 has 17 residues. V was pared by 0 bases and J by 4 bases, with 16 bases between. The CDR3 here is CASSVDEMRGPTGELFF. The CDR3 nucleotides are TGTGCCAGCAGCGTAGACGAGATGAGGGGCCCCACCGGGGAGCTGTTTTTT.

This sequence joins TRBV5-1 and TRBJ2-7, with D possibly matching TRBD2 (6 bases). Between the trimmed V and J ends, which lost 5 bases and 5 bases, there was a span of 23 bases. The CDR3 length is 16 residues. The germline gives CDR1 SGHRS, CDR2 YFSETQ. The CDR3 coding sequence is TGCGCCAGCAGTTCGGGGGTCCCGGGGAAGCTTCACGAGCAGTACTTC. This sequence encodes CASSSGVPGKLHEQYF. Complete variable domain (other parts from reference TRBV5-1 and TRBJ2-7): KAGVTQTPRYLIKTRGQQVTLSCSPISGHRSVSWYQQTPGQGLQFLFEYFSETQRNKGNFPGRFSGRQFSNSRSEMNVSTLELGDSALYLCASSSGVPGKLHEQYFGPGTRLTVT.

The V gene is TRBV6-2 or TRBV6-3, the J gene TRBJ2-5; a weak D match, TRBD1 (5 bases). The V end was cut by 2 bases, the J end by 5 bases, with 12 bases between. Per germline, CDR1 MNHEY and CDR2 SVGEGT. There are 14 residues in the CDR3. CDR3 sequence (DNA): TGTGCCAGCAGTTACGGTGAAGGGGTTGAGACCCAGTACTTC. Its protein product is CASSYGEGVETQYF.

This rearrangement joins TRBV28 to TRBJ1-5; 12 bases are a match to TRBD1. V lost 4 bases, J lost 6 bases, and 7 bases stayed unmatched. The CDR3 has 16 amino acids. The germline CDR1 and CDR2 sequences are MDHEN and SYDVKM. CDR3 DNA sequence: TGTGCCAGCAGTTCATCGGGACAGGGGGCGAGTCAGCCCCAGCATTTT. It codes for CASSSSGQGASQPQHF.

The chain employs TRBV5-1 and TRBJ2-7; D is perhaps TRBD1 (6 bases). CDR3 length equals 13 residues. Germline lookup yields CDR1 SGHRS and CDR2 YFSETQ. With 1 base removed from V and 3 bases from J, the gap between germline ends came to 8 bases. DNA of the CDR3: TGCGCCAGCAGCTTGAGAGGGGGCTACGAGCAGTACTTC. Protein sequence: CASSLRGGYEQYF.

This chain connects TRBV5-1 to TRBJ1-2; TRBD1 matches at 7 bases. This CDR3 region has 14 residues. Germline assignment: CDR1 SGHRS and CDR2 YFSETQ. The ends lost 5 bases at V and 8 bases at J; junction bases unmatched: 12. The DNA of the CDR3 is TGCGCCAGCAGTCCCGGGACAGACCGAGGGGGCTACACCTTC. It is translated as CASSPGTDRGGYTF.

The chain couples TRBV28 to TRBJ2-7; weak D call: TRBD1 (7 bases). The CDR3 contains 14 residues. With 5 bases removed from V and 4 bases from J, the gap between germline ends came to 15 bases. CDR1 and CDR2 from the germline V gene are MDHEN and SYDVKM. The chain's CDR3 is CASSPRQGGYEQYF. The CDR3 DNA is TGTGCCAGCAGTCCCCGACAGGGAGGTTACGAGCAGTACTTC.

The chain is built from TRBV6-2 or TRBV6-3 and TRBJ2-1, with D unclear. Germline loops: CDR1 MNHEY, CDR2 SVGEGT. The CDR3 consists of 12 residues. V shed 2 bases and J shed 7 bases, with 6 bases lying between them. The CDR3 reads CASSYVGNEQFF. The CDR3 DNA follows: TGTGCCAGCAGTTACGTTGGGAATGAGCAGTTCTTC.

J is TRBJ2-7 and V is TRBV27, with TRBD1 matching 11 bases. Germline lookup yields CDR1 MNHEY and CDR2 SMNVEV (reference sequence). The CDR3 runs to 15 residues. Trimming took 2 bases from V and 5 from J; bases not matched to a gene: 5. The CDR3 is CASSLVDRGRNEQYF. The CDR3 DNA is TGTGCCAGCAGTTTAGTGGACAGGGGGCGGAACGAGCAGTACTTC.

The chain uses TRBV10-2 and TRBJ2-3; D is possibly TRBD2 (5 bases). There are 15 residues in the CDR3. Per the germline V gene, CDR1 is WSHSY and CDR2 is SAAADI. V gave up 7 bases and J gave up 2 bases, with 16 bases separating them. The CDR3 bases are TGCGCCAGCATGAGAAGACTAACGGACACAGATACGCAGTATTTT. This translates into CASMRRLTDTDTQYF.

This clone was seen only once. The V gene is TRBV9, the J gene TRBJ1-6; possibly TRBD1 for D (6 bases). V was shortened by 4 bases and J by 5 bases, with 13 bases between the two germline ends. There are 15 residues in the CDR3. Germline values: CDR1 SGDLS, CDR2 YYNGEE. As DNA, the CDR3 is TGTGCCAGCAGCATCGGTGGACAGAATAATTCACCCCTCCACTTT. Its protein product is CASSIGGQNNSPLHF.